Below, 9 T cell receptor beta chains from the same sample are listed, as sequenced in a study of cytomegalovirus exposure and HLA in healthy donors. The PCR used 60 Vbeta and 13 Jbeta primers. The repertoire was sequenced with immunoSEQ multiplex PCR; TCRdb's copy has only in-frame clones and lacks some. The sample contains some 150,000 clones, 70% to 85% of which appear only once. Material for sequencing was PBMCs. The source of these receptors is a man aged 35-49 years in good health and CMV-seronegative.

This chain links TRBV13 with TRBJ2-1, with 8 nucleotides matching TRBD1. The V gene's germline CDR1 is PRHDT and CDR2 FYEKMQ (reference sequence). Trimming took 5 bases from V and 4 from J; bases not matched to a gene: 7. This CDR3 has 15 residues. The CDR3 DNA reads TGTGCCAGCAGCGGACAGGGAATGGGATACAATGAGCAGTTCTTC. This codes for CASSGQGMGYNEQFF.

The CDR3 sequence: CSVRTGGNTEAFF. The CDR3 DNA follows: TGCAGCGTTAGGACAGGGGGGAACACTGAAGCTTTCTTT. The genes are TRBV29-1 and TRBJ1-1, with TRBD1 matching over 10 bases. J was trimmed by 1 base and V by 5 bases; bases with no gene match: 1. The CDR3 runs 13 residues. From germline, CDR1 is SQVTM and CDR2 ANQGSEA.

This clone appeared a few times. The genes are TRBV18 and TRBJ2-7, with 7 nucleotides matching TRBD1. J gave up 7 bases and V 2 bases, and 8 bases lay outside the gene matches. This CDR3 region has 14 residues. Germline assignment: CDR1 KGHSH and CDR2 LQKENI. CDR3 protein: CASSPGTDSIEQYF. The CDR3 nucleotides read TGTGCCAGCTCACCAGGGACAGACTCTATTGAGCAGTACTTC.

Points on this clone: One junction end disagrees with the germline gene, perhaps due to a read error. The rearrangement joins TRBV7-9 to TRBJ1-6, with TRBD1 as a possible D gene (6 bases). Germline CDR1 is SEHNR and CDR2 is FQNEAQ (reference sequence). The CDR3 contains 15 residues. The CDR3 protein is CSSSFRQADNSPLHF. The CDR3 DNA reads as TGTTCCAGCAGCTTCAGACAGGCGGACAATTCACCCCTCCACTTT.

The chain uses TRBV9 and TRBJ2-5; 7 positions match TRBD2. Germline loops: CDR1 SGDLS, CDR2 YYNGEE. The CDR3 contains 15 residues. With V trimmed by 3 bases and J by 2 bases, 7 bases remained unmatched. The chain's CDR3 is CASSAGGGSQETQYF. The CDR3 nucleotides read TGTGCCAGCAGCGCTGGGGGAGGGTCTCAAGAGACCCAGTACTTC.

The J gene is TRBJ2-7, the V gene TRBV7-2; the match to TRBD2 covers 8 bases. This CDR3 spans 15 amino acids. Trimming at V came to 3 bases and at J to 0 bases, leaving 4 bases not matched to a gene. Germline V gene sequence: CDR1 SGHTA, CDR2 FQGNSA. The CDR3 DNA is TGTGCCAGCAGCTTTAGCGGGGAGAGCTCCTACGAGCAGTACTTC. This sequence encodes CASSFSGESSYEQYF.

The chain couples TRBV4-1 to TRBJ1-6; D call uncertain. Trimming shortened V by 3 bases and J by 7 bases, and 13 bases separated the two germline ends. CDR1 is MGHRA and CDR2 is YSYEKL in the germline V gene. The CDR3 is 15 amino acids. This CDR3 is CASSHYSSGNSPLHF. CDR3 nucleotide sequence: TGCGCCAGCAGCCACTACTCATCAGGAAATTCACCCCTCCACTTT.

The chain has TRBV7-2 and TRBJ1-2; D might be TRBD1 (6 bases). Germline CDR1 and CDR2: SGHTA and FQGNSA. The CDR3 sequence is 11 residues long. V was cut by 5 bases and J by 7 bases, with 8 bases left in between. For the CDR3, the DNA is TGTGCCAGCAGCCCCAGGGGTGGCTACACCTTC. Translation: CASSPRGGYTF.

V gene TRBV9 combines with J gene TRBJ2-2; 11 bases map to TRBD1. Per the germline V gene, CDR1 is SGDLS and CDR2 is YYNGEE. The CDR3 runs 15 residues. With V trimmed by 1 base and J by 10 bases, 6 bases remained unmatched. The CDR3 region has the DNA TGTGCCAGCAGCGTAAGCGGGACAGGGGGGGCGGAGCTGTTTTTT. Protein product: CASSVSGTGGAELFF. Together with reference TRBV9 and TRBJ2-2, the CDR3 gives the full variable domain: DSGVTQTPKHLITATGQRVTLRCSPRSGDLSVYWYQQSLDQGLQFLIQYYNGEERAKGNILERFSAQQFPDLHSELNLSSLELGDSALYFCASSVSGTGGAELFFGEGSRLTVL.